The source of this T cell receptor beta chain is a study of human T cells and chemical hapten exposure. TCRdb called the RACE reads again in MiXCR, with one record for every CDR3 protein. The sample yields about 77,000 distinct CDR3 sequences, about 9.2% seen once. This clonotype was counted a few times. Time point here: healthy volunteer bleed at 6 weeks. Whole blood, unfractionated, served as the material for total RNA extraction. The receptor was derived from a female donor in good health. Some clones in this sample may be carry-over from other donors' samples. Sequenced: whole blood.

The CDR3 is CSARGPSDRSLYGYTF. The CDR3 DNA follows: TGCAGTGCTAGAGGCCCGTCGGACAGGAGCCTCTATGGCTACACCTTC. The V and J genes are TRBV20-1 and TRBJ1-2, with 7 positions matching TRBD1. The CDR3 totals 16 residues. CDR1 is DFQATT, CDR2 SNEGSKA, per germline (reference sequence). With 1 base clipped from V and 4 bases from J, the junction kept 12 bases outside the gene matches.